This passage covers 30 T cell receptor beta chains from one sample sequenced in a study of response to subunit inactivated influenza vaccine (dated by TCRdb to the late 2010s). Library generation was performed with RT-PCR. Sequencing was carried out with an Illumina HiSeq 2500. TCRdb handled the public reads itself, with Q25 trimming in fastp and clone calling in MiXCR, and kept productive beta chains. Every entry covers one CDR3 protein and lists the most common genes and DNA from its rows. This sample holds around 650,000 distinct CDR3 sequences; 15% to 19% were observed only once. 11% of the sample is taken by the ten largest. The sequencing here drew on PBMCs from blood, taken approximately 12 days after vaccination. The origin of the receptors is a man aged 50-59 years who received an inactivated influenza vaccine. Donor details come from another sample of the same person, matched by shared clones.

V and J are TRBV6-2 or TRBV6-3 and TRBJ2-1; 8 bases line up with TRBD2. The CDR3 totals 14 residues. V trimming: 8 bases; J trimming: 2 bases; junction bases outside the gene matches: 5. Looked up from germline, CDR1 is MNHEY and CDR2 is SVGEGT. For the CDR3, the DNA is TGTGCCAGCTCCGGCGGGGGGACCTACAATGAGCAGTTCTTC. It yields the protein CASSGGGTYNEQFF.

This clonotype was counted ten times or more. The chain joins TRBV5-1 to TRBJ2-1; D is possibly TRBD1 (6 bases). Germline V gives CDR1 SGHRS, CDR2 YFSETQ. The CDR3 runs to 16 residues. The ends were cut back, 4 bases at V and 2 bases at J, with 16 bases in the middle. CDR3 residues: CASSRWQGSAYNEQFF. The CDR3 bases are TGCGCCAGCAGCCGGTGGCAGGGGAGCGCCTACAATGAGCAGTTCTTC.

The chain employs TRBV10-3 and TRBJ2-1; D possibly uses TRBD1 or TRBD2 (5 bases each). In germline, CDR1 is ENHRY, CDR2 SYGVKD. The germline V and J ends were trimmed by 5 bases and 5 bases, with 19 bases remaining between them. The CDR3 runs 16 residues. The CDR3 DNA reads as TGTGCCATCAGTTTCTTCACCGGGACGGTTAACAATGAGCAGTTCTTC. Residues: CAISFFTGTVNNEQFF.

This clonotype was counted many times. The genes are TRBV7-8 and TRBJ2-1, with TRBD1 identical over 7 bases. This CDR3 has 15 residues. The trim removed 4 bases at V and 2 bases at J, leaving 5 bases unmatched. CDR1 and CDR2 (germline): SGHVS, FQNEAQ. CDR3 DNA sequence: TGTGCCAGCAGCTCCTGGACAGGCCCCTACAATGAGCAGTTCTTC. Translated, it gives CASSSWTGPYNEQFF. The full variable domain, with the rest looked up from reference TRBV7-8 and TRBJ2-1, is GAGVSQSPRYKVAKRGQDVALRCDPISGHVSLFWYQQALGQGPEFLTYFQNEAQLDKSGLPSDRFFAERPEGSVSTLKIQRTQQEDSAVYLCASSSWTGPYNEQFFGPGTRLTVL.

This clonotype appeared a few times. One end of the junction varies from germline; a read error may be responsible. This chain connects TRBV12-3 or TRBV12-4 to TRBJ1-3; D possibly corresponds to TRBD1 (6 bases). The CDR3 length is 13 residues. The CDR3 protein is CASRPIRGSTIYF. CDR3 DNA: TGTGCCAGCAGGCCGATCAGGGGAAGCACCATATATTTT.

There are a few counts of this clonotype. V is TRBV6-5 and J is TRBJ2-5; D is unclear. This CDR3 is built from 14 residues. CDR1 MNHEY and CDR2 SVGAGI come from the germline V gene. V gave up 0 bases and J gave up 2 bases, with 7 bases separating them. The CDR3, as DNA: TGTGCCAGCAGTTACTCGAGACAACAAGAGACCCAGTACTTC. Translating gives CASSYSRQQETQYF.

The chain has TRBV4-3 and TRBJ2-4, with 10 bases identical to TRBD1. V trimming: 4 bases; J trimming: 7 bases; junction bases outside the gene matches: 7. Germline-derived CDR1 and CDR2 are LGHNA and YSLEER. CDR3 size: 15 residues. This CDR3 reads CASSRTPGQGNIQYF. CDR3 coding DNA: TGCGCCAGCAGCCGCACACCGGGACAGGGGAACATTCAGTACTTC.

The gene calls are TRBV6-1 and TRBJ1-6, with D unresolved. With 6 bases removed from V and 10 bases from J, the gap between germline ends came to 19 bases. This CDR3 has 15 amino acids. Germline assignment: CDR1 MNHNS and CDR2 SASEGT. The CDR3 nucleotides are TGTGCCAGCAGCAATGCCGGAGCATTTGGGTCACCCCTCCACTTT. Amino acid sequence: CASSNAGAFGSPLHF.

The chain is built from TRBV7-9 and TRBJ1-1, with 9 bases aligning to TRBD1. The CDR3 has 16 amino acids. Germline V gene lookup returns CDR1 SEHNR and CDR2 FQNEAQ (reference sequence). The V segment lost 1 base and the J segment 1 base; nucleotides outside the gene matches: 4. The CDR3 DNA is TGTGCCAGCAGCTTAGAGGGACAGGGTCGGAACACTGAAGCTTTCTTT. This encodes CASSLEGQGRNTEAFF.

This clonotype was counted ten times or more. V is TRBV5-1 and J is TRBJ2-3; 8 bases are shared with TRBD2. The CDR3 has 15 residues. Germline V gene lookup returns CDR1 SGHRS and CDR2 YFSETQ. Unmatched junction bases numbered 2, after V lost 1 base and J lost 1 base. The CDR3 spells CASSLPGGGTDTQYF. For the CDR3, the DNA is TGCGCCAGCAGCTTGCCGGGGGGGGGCACAGATACGCAGTATTTT. The full variable domain, completed using reference TRBV5-1 and TRBJ2-3, is KAGVTQTPRYLIKTRGQQVTLSCSPISGHRSVSWYQQTPGQGLQFLFEYFSETQRNKGNFPGRFSGRQFSNSRSEMNVSTLELGDSALYLCASSLPGGGTDTQYFGPGTRLTVL.

This clonotype was counted at least ten times. The J gene is TRBJ2-5, the V gene TRBV7-7; 10 bases match TRBD2. CDR1 is SSHAT, CDR2 FNYEAQ, per germline (reference sequence). Losses at the gene ends were 8 bases for V and 5 bases for J; bases not matched to a gene: 11. This CDR3 spans 15 amino acids. CDR3 bases: TGTGCCAGCGCCAGCGGGAGGGCCCTTAAGGAGACCCAGTACTTC. It specifies CASASGRALKETQYF.

A note on this clonotype: At one end the junction does not follow the germline gene, possibly because of a read error. The V and J genes are TRBV20-1 and TRBJ2-1; 8 positions agree with TRBD2. The CDR3 totals 18 residues. Germline CDR1 DFQATT, CDR2 SNEGSKA (reference sequence). The CDR3 loop is CCARPSGSGRSPGNEQFF. The CDR3 DNA is TGCTGTGCTAGGCCCAGCGGCAGCGGGAGATCACCGGGCAATGAGCAGTTCTTC.

This chain connects TRBV28 to TRBJ1-2, with unresolved D. Trimming left V 6 bases short and J 4 bases short, with 15 bases between. Germline-derived CDR1 and CDR2 are MDHEN and SYDVKM. The CDR3 runs to 14 residues. For the CDR3, the DNA is TGTGCCAGCAGCCCCCCCGAGGGTACCTATGGCTACACCTTC. Translation: CASSPPEGTYGYTF.

This clonotype has just a few counts. The chain employs TRBV5-1 and TRBJ2-5; possibly TRBD1 for D (5 bases). The germline V and J ends were trimmed by 5 bases and 3 bases, with 11 bases remaining between them. The CDR3 has 13 residues. In germline, CDR1 is SGHRS, CDR2 YFSETQ. CDR3 DNA sequence: TGCGCCAGCAGACGACAGTTGAAAGAGACCCAGTACTTC. It yields the protein CASRRQLKETQYF.

The chain is built from TRBV11-2 and TRBJ1-2; 8 bases are a match to TRBD1. The germline gives CDR1 SGHAT, CDR2 FQNNGV. CDR3 size: 15 residues. J was trimmed by 7 bases and V by 0 bases; bases with no gene match: 7. CDR3 protein: CASSLDLGQARGYTF. The CDR3 DNA follows: TGTGCCAGCAGCTTAGATCTGGGACAGGCTCGTGGCTACACCTTC.

Details on this clonotype: It may be a read error: a sequence one base away is much more abundant. The chain recombines TRBV20-1 with TRBJ2-7; possible D gene TRBD1, 7 bases. The CDR3 has 14 amino acids. The germline V gene encodes CDR1 DFQATT and CDR2 SNEGSKA (reference sequence). Trimming cost V 5 bases and J 7 bases, with 21 bases left between them. The chain's CDR3 is CSAQRQGLREEQYF. The CDR3 coding sequence is TGCAGTGCTCAAAGACAGGGACTTAGGGAAGAGCAGTACTTC.

The chain combines TRBV11-1 with TRBJ2-6, with 12 bases that match TRBD2. The CDR3 loop spans 21 amino acids. CDR1 and CDR2 from the germline V gene are SGHAT and FQDESV (reference sequence). The V gene end was trimmed by 2 bases and the J gene end by 0 bases; junction bases not matched to a gene: 11. The CDR3, as DNA: TGTGCCAGCAGCTTATCCCAAAGGACTAGCGGGAACTTCTCTGGGGCCAACGTCCTGACTTTC. Translating it yields CASSLSQRTSGNFSGANVLTF.

This clonotype was seen a handful of times. V usage is TRBV12-3 or TRBV12-4 and J usage is TRBJ2-1; D uncertain. CDR3 size: 17 residues. Between the trimmed V and J ends, which lost 6 bases and 4 bases, there was a span of 22 bases. CDR3 region: CASSAVTSISTYNEQFF. CDR3 sequence (DNA): TGTGCCAGCAGCGCCGTTACATCAATCTCTACTTACAATGAGCAGTTCTTC.

This clonotype was counted a few times. This sequence joins TRBV29-1 and TRBJ2-7; D gene uncertain. In germline, CDR1 is SQVTM, CDR2 ANQGSEA. Trimming took off 5 bases at V and 2 bases at J, with 10 bases between the two ends. The CDR3 extends over 12 amino acids. The CDR3 region is CSVSDGAYEQYF. CDR3 nucleotide sequence: TGCAGCGTTTCGGACGGAGCCTACGAGCAGTACTTC.

The chain combines TRBV7-9 with TRBJ2-3, with D maybe TRBD1 (6 bases). CDR3 length: 16 amino acids. The germline V gene has CDR1 SEHNR and CDR2 FQNEAQ (reference sequence). V lost 2 bases to trimming and J lost 2 bases, with 14 bases between them. The CDR3 spells CASSLWYAGATDTQYF. As DNA, the CDR3 is TGTGCCAGCAGCTTATGGTACGCAGGGGCCACAGATACGCAGTATTTT. The entire variable domain, with the rest obtained from reference TRBV7-9 and TRBJ2-3, is as follows: DTGVSQNPRHKITKRGQNVTFRCDPISEHNRLYWYRQTLGQGPEFLTYFQNEAQLEKSRLLSDRFSAERPKGSFSTLEIQRTEQGDSAMYLCASSLWYAGATDTQYFGPGTRLTVL.

This clonotype has just a few counts. The chain carries TRBV6-2 or TRBV6-3 and TRBJ2-3; no firm D call. With 8 bases removed from V and 2 bases from J, the gap between germline ends came to 14 bases. The CDR3 loop spans 14 amino acids. Germline assignment: CDR1 MNHEY and CDR2 SVGEGT. CDR3 sequence: CASRPAGATDTQYF. The CDR3, as DNA: TGTGCCAGCCGTCCCGCCGGCGCCACAGATACGCAGTATTTT.

This clonotype was picked up many times. The gene calls are TRBV6-1 and TRBJ1-2, with 9 bases lining up with TRBD1. V trimming: 6 bases; J trimming: 8 bases; junction bases outside the gene matches: 7. The germline CDR1 and CDR2 sequences are MNHNS and SASEGT. The CDR3 is 13 amino acids. CDR3 nucleotides: TGTGCCAGCAGGGACTTCGGGACAGGGGGCTACACCTTC. It encodes CASRDFGTGGYTF.

This clonotype was seen ten or more times. For the CDR3, the DNA is TGTGCCAGCAGTGAATCAGGGTCAGGAAACACCATATATTTT. Its protein product is CASSESGSGNTIYF. The chain has TRBV2 and TRBJ1-3; tentatively, D is TRBD1 (5 bases). Deletions cut 2 bases from V and 4 bases from J, with 9 bases between. Germline CDR1 is SNHLY and CDR2 is FYNNEI. The CDR3 runs to 14 residues.

This clonotype was recorded a few times. J is TRBJ2-7 and V is TRBV15; D not resolved. V lost 2 bases and J lost 3, with 20 bases in between. Germline V gene lookup returns CDR1 LNHNV and CDR2 YYDKDF (reference sequence). The CDR3 length is 17 residues. Here the CDR3 reads CATSRQTRSRANYEQYF. CDR3 bases: TGTGCCACCAGCAGACAGACAAGGAGCCGCGCGAACTACGAGCAGTACTTC.

The rearrangement uses TRBV2 and TRBJ2-2; D not resolved. The CDR3 has 14 residues. Germline CDR1 is SNHLY and CDR2 is FYNNEI. V was trimmed by 7 bases and J by 3 bases, leaving 12 bases between them. The DNA of the CDR3 is TGTGCCAGCACGTACAGAGCCTACACCGGGGAGCTGTTTTTT. This gives the protein CASTYRAYTGELFF. Full variable domain (missing parts from reference TRBV2 and TRBJ2-2): EPEVTQTPSHQVTQMGQEVILRCVPISNHLYFYWYRQILGQKVEFLVSFYNNEISEKSEIFDDQFSVERPDGSNFTLKIRSTKLEDSAMYFCASTYRAYTGELFFGEGSRLTVL.

This chain connects TRBV5-1 to TRBJ1-5, with a weak D call TRBD1 (5 bases). CDR3 length equals 15 residues. V was clipped by 0 bases and J by 2 bases, with 9 bases between them. In germline, CDR1 is SGHRS, CDR2 YFSETQ. The CDR3 here is CASSLDPTGNQPQHF. The CDR3 DNA follows: TGCGCCAGCAGCTTGGATCCGACAGGCAATCAGCCCCAGCATTTT.

This clonotype was seen only a few times. V is TRBV29-1 and J is TRBJ2-3; 8 nucleotides line up with TRBD2. After removal of 3 bases from V and 8 bases from J, the junction contained 10 bases not matched to a gene. Per the germline V gene, CDR1 is SQVTM and CDR2 is ANQGSEA. The CDR3 has 14 amino acids. CDR3 coding DNA: TGCAGCGTTGAGTCAGCGGGGGCGACGTCTACGCAGTATTTT. This codes for CSVESAGATSTQYF.

The table lists this clonotype with a few counts. J is TRBJ2-7 and V is TRBV5-1, with TRBD2 identical over 13 bases. The J segment lost 2 bases and the V segment lost 5 bases, leaving 4 bases of the junction unmatched. This CDR3 has 15 amino acids. Germline V CDR1 and CDR2: SGHRS, YFSETQ. The CDR3 sequence is CASRETSGGTYEQYF. The CDR3 region has the DNA TGCGCCAGCAGAGAGACTAGCGGGGGGACCTACGAGCAGTACTTC.

The chain couples TRBV5-1 to TRBJ2-7; no clear D. CDR3 length: 13 residues. Germline V gene sequence: CDR1 SGHRS, CDR2 YFSETQ. V gave up 5 bases and J gave up 3 bases, with 12 bases separating them. The CDR3 region has the DNA TGCGCCAGCAGAGAGTACGGAGACTACGAGCAGTACTTC. Translating gives CASREYGDYEQYF.

The table lists this clonotype with a few counts. The rearrangement uses TRBV7-2 and TRBJ1-6; D perhaps matches TRBD1 (5 bases). The V end was cut by 1 base, the J end by 10 bases, with 14 bases between. The germline V gene has CDR1 SGHTA and CDR2 FQGNSA. CDR3 length: 15 amino acids. This CDR3 reads CASSLGGGSSSPLHF. In DNA form, the CDR3 reads TGTGCCAGCAGCTTAGGTGGGGGATCGAGCTCACCCCTCCACTTT. Filled out from reference TRBV7-2 and TRBJ1-6, the complete variable domain reads GAGVSQSPSNKVTEKGKDVELRCDPISGHTALYWYRQSLGQGLEFLIYFQGNSAPDKSGLPSDRFSAERTGGSVSTLTIQRTQQEDSAVYLCASSLGGGSSSPLHFGNGTRLTVT.